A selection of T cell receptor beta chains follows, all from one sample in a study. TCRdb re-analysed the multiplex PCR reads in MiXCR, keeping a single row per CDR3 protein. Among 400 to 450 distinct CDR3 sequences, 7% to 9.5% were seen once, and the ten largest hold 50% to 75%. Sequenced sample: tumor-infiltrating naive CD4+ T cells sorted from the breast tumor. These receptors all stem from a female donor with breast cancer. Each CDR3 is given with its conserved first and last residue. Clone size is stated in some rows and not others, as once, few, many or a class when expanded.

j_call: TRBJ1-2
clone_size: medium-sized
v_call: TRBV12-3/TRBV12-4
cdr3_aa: CASSYGVYGYTF

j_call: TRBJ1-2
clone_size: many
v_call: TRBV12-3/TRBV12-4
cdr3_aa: CASSADSLYGYTF

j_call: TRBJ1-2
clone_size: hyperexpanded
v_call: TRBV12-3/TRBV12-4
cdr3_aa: CASTWTGNYGYTF

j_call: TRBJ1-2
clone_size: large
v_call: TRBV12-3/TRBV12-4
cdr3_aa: CASSGTGRTYGYTF

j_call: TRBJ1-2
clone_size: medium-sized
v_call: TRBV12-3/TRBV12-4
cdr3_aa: CASSPSRQSYGYTF

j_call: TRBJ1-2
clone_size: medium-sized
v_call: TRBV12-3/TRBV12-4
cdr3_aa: CASSPHRDRDYGYTF

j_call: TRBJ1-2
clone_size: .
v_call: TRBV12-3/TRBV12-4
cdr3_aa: CASSSDRSSRGYTF

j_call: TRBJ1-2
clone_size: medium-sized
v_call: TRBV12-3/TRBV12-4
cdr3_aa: CASSPTTNYGYTF

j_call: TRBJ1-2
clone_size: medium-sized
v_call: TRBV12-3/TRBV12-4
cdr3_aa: CASSFGQNYGYTF

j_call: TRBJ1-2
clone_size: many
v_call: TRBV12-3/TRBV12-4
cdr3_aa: CASSNRDRGRDGYTF

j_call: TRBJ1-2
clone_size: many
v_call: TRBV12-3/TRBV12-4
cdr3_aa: CASSFVEVFGYTF

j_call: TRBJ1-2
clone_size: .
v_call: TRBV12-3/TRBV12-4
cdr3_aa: CASSDRGLGNYGYTF

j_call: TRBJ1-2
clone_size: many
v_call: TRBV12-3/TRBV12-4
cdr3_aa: CASTPDRDGYTF

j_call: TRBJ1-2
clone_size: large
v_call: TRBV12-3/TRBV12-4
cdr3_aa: CASSSTGRYGYTF

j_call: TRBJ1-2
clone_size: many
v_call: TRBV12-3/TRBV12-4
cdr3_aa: CASSSWSDYGYTF

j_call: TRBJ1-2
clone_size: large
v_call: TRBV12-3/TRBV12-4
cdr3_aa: CASSSLGDYGYTF

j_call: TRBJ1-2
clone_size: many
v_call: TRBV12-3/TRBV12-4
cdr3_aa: CASSSPHRSYGYTF

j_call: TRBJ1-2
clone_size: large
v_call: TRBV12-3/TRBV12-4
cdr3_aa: CASSATGTQSAGYTF

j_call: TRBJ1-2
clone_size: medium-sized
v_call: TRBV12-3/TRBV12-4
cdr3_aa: CASRHGTGDNYGYTF

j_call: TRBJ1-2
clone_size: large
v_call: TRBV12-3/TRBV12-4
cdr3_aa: CASSFDRGQGYTF

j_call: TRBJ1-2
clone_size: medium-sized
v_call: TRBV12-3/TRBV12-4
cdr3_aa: CASRIRRDSYGYTF

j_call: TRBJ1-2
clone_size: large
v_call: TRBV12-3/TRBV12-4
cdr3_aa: CASSFNYGYTF

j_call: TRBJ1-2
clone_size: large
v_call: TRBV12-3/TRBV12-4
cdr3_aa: CASSPDRASSNYGYTF

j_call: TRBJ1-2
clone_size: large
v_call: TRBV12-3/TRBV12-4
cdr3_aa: CASSPGTGVIDYGYTF

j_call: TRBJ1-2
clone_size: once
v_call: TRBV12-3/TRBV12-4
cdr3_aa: CASSWRRGGYTF

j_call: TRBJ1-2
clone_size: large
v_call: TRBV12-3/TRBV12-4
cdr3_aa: CASRKQNSYYGYTF

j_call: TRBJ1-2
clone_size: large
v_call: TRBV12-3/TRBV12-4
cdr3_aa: CASRMGQGYYGYTF

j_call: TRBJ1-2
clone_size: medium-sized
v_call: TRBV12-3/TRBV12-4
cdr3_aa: CASSRDRGVGGYTF

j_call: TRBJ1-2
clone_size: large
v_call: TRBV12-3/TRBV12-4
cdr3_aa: CASSLAWRTGEGYTF

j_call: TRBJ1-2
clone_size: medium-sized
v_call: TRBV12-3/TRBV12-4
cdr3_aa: CASSPGDLNYGYTF

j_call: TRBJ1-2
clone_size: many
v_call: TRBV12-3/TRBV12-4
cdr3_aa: CAISRDRYGYTF

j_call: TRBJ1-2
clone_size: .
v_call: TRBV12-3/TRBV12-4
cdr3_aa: CASPQDLCYTF

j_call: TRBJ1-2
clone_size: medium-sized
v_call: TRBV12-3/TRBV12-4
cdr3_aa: CASSSLRTGRLGYDGYTF

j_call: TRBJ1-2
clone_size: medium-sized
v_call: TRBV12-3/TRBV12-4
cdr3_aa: CASSFGRDYGYTF